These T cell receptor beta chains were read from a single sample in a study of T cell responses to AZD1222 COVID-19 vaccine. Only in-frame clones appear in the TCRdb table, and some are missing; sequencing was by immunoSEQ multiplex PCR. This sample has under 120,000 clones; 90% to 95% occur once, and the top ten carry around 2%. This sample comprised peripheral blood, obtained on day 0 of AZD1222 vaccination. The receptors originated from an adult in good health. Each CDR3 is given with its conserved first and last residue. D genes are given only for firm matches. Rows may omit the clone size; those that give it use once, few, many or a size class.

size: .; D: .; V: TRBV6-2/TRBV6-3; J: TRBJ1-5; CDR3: CASSEPHQPQHF; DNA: TGTGCCAGCAGTGAGCCCCATCAGCCCCAGCATTTT
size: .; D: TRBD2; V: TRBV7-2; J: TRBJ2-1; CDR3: CASSLELAGRREQFF; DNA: TGTGCCAGCAGCTTAGAACTAGCGGGGCGGAGGGAGCAGTTCTTC
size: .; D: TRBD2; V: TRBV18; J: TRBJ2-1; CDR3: CASSPGLAGGGNEQFF; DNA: TGTGCCAGCTCACCGGGACTAGCGGGAGGAGGGAATGAGCAGTTCTTC
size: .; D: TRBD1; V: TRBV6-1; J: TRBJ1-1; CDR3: CASSETGGPEAFF; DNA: TGTGCCAGCAGTGAGACAGGGGGCCCTGAAGCTTTCTTT
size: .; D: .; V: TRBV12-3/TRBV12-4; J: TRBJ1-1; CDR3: CASSGLGTEAFF; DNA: TGTGCCAGCAGTGGGTTGGGCACTGAAGCTTTCTTT
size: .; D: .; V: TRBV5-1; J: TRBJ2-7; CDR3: CASSLVSGGGYEQYF; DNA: TGCGCCAGCAGCTTGGTCTCAGGTGGGGGCTACGAGCAGTACTTC
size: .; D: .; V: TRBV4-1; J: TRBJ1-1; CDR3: CASSNWGKNTEAFF; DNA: TGCGCCAGCAGTAATTGGGGGAAGAACACTGAAGCTTTCTTT
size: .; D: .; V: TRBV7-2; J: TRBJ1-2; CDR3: CASSPYRAEMYGYTF; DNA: TGTGCCAGCAGCCCTTACAGGGCGGAGATGTATGGCTACACCTTC
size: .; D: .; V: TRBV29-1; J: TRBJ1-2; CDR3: CSAPLDSNYGYTF; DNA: TGCAGCGCCCCGCTGGACAGTAACTATGGCTACACCTTC
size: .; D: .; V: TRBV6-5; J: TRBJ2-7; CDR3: CASTRAGDRVYEQYF; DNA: TGTGCCAGCACCAGAGCGGGGGACAGAGTCTACGAGCAGTACTTC
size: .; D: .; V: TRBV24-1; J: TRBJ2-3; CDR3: CATSSPGLEDTQYF; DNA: TGTGCCACCAGTTCCCCGGGGTTGGAGGATACGCAGTATTTT
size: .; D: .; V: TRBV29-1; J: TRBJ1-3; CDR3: CSVMTVSGNTIYF; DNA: TGCAGCGTAATGACAGTATCTGGAAACACCATATATTTT
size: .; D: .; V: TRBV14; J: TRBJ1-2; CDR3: CASSHSYSAYGYTF; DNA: TGTGCCAGCAGTCATTCGTACAGCGCCTATGGCTACACCTTC
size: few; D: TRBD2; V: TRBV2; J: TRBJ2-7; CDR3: CASTLGLAGIYEQYF; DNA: TGTGCCAGCACCTTGGGACTAGCGGGCATTTACGAGCAGTACTTC
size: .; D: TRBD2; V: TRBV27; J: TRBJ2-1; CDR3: CASSLSGRAYNEQFF; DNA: TGTGCCAGCAGTCTTAGCGGGAGGGCCTACAATGAGCAGTTCTTC
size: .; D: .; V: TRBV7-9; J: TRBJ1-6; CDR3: CASRRTGKVDSPLHF; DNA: TGTGCCAGCAGGCGTACCGGGAAAGTAGATTCACCCCTCCACTTT
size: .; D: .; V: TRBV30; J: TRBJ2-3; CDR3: CAWSSGVPDTQYF; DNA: TGTGCCTGGAGTTCGGGGGTCCCAGATACGCAGTATTTT
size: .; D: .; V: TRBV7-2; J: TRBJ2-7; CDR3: CASSLSSYEQYF; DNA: TGTGCCAGCAGCCTTAGCTCCTACGAGCAGTACTTC
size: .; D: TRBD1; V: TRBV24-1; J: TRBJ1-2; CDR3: CATSDRTGSGYTF; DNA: TGTGCCACCAGTGATAGGACAGGGAGCGGCTACACCTTC
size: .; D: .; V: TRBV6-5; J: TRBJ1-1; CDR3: CASSYRGRPNTEAFF; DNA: TGTGCCAGCAGTTACCGGGGACGGCCGAACACTGAAGCTTTCTTT
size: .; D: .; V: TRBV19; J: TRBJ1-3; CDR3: CASALGASSGNTIYF; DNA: TGTGCCAGTGCCTTGGGAGCTTCCTCTGGAAACACCATATATTTT
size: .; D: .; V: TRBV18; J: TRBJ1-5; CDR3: CASSPEGSQPQHF; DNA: TGTGCCAGCTCACCGGAAGGGTCTCAGCCCCAGCATTTT
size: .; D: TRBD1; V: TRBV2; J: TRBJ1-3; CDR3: CASSTQGAAGNTIYF; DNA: TGTGCCAGCAGCACACAGGGGGCGGCTGGAAACACCATATATTTT
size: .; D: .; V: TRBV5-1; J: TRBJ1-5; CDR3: CASSPGTSSNQPQHF; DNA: TGCGCCAGCAGCCCCGGGACTTCGAGCAATCAGCCCCAGCATTTT
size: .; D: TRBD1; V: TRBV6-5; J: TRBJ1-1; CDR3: CASSYSGQGRHTEAFF; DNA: TGTGCCAGCAGTTACTCCGGACAGGGAAGGCACACTGAAGCTTTCTTT
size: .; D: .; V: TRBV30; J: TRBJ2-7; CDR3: CAWKGQPREEQYF; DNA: TGTGCCTGGAAGGGACAACCGAGGGAGGAGCAGTACTTC
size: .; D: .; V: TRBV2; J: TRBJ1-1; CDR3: CASSDRDIEAFF; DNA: TGTGCCAGCAGTGACAGGGACATTGAAGCTTTCTTT
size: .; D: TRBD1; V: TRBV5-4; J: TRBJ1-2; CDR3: CASSSGTANYGYTF; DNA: TGTGCCAGCAGCTCCGGGACAGCCAACTATGGCTACACCTTC
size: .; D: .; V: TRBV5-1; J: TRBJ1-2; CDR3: CASSLRAEDRVDGYTF; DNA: TGCGCCAGCAGCTTGAGGGCAGAGGATCGGGTCGATGGCTACACCTTC
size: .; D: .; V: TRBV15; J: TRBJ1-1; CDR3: CATSRRQENTEAFF; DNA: TGTGCCACCAGCAGGCGACAGGAGAACACTGAAGCTTTCTTT
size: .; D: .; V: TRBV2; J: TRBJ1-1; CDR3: CASSDVGGGTEAFF; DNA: TGTGCCAGCAGTGATGTGGGCGGAGGGACTGAAGCTTTCTTT